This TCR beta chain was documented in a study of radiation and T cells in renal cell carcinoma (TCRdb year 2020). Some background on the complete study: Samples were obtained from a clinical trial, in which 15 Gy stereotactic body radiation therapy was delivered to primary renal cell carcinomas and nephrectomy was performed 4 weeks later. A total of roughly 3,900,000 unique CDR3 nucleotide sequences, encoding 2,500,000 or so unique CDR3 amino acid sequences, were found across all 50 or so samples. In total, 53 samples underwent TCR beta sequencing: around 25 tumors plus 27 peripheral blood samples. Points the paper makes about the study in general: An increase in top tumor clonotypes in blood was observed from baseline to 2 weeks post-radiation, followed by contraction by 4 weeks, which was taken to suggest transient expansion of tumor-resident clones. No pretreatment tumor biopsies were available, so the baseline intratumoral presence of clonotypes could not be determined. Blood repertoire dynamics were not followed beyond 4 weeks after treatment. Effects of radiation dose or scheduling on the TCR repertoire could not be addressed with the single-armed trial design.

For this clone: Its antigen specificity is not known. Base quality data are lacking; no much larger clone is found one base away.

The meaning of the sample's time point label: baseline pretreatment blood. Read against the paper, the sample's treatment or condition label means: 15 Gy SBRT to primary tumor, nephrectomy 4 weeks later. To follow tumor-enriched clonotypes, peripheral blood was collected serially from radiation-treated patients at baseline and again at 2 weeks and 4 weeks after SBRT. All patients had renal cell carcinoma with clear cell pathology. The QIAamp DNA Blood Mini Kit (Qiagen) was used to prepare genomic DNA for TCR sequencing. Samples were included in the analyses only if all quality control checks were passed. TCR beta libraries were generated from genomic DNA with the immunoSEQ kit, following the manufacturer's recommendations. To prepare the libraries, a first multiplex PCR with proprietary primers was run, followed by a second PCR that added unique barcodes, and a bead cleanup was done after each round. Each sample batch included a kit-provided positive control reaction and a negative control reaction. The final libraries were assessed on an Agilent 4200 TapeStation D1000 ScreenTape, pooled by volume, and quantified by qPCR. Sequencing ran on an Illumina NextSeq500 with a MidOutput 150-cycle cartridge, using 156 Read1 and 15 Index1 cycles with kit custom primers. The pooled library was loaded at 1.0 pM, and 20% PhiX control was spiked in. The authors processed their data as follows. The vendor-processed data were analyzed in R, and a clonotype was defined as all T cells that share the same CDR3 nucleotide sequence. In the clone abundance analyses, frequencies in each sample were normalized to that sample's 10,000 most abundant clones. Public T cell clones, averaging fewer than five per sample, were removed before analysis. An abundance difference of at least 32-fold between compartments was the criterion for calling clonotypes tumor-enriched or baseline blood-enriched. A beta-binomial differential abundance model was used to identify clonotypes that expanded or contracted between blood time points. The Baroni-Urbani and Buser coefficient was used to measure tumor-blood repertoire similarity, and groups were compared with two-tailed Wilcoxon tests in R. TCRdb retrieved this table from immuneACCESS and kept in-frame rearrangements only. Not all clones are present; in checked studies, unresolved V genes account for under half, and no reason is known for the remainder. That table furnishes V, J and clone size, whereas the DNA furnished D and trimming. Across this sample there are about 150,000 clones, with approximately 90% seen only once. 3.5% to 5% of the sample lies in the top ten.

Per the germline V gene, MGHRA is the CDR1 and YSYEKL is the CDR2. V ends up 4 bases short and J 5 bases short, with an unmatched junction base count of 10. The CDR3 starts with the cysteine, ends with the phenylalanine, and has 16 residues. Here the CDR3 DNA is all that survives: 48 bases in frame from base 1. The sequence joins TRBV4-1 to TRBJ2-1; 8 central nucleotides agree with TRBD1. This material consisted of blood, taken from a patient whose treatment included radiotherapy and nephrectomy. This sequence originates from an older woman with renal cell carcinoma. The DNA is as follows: TGCGCCAGCAGCCGAATAGGGACAGGTTTAAACAATGAGCAGTTCTTC. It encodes CASSRIGTGLNNEQFF.